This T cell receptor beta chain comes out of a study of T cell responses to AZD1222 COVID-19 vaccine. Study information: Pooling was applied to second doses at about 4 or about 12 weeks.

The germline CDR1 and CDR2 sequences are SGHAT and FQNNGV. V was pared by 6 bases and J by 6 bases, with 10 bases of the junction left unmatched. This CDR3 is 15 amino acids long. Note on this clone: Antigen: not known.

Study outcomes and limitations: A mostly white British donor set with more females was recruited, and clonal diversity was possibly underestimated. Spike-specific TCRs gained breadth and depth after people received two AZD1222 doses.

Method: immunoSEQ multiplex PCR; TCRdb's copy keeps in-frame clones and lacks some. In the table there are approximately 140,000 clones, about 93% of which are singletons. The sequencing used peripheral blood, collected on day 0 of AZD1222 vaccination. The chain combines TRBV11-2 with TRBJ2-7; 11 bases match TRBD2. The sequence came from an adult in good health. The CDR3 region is CASRRWGGTSGEQYV. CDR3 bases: TGTGCCAGCAGGAGGTGGGGGGGGACTAGCGGCGAGCAGTACGTC.